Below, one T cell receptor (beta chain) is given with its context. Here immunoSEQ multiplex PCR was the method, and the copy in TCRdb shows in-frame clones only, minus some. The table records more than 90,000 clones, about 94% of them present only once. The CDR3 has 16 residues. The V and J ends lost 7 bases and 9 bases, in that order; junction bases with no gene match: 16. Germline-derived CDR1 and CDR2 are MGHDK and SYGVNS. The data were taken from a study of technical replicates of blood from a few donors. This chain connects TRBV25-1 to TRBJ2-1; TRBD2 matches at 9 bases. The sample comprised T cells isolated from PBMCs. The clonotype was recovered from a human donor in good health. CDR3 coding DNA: TGTGCCAGCACCCCTGAAACGGTAGCGGGAGTGTTTGAGCAGTTCTTC. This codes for CASTPETVAGVFEQFF.